This T cell receptor (beta chain) appears in the sequencing data of a study of control samples from healthy donors and cancer patients. The V and J ends lost 0 bases and 6 bases respectively, with 2 bases between them. The germline V gene encodes CDR1 SGHRS and CDR2 YFSETQ. This CDR3 is built from 11 residues. As to this clone: Other DNA sequences of this sample code for an identical CDR3.

TCRdb's table, derived via immunoSEQ multiplex PCR, lists solely in-frame clones and lacks some. The sample has approximately 220,000 clones, roughly 94% seen once. The receptor's source is a man aged 45-65 years in good health. The sequenced sample was blood. The V gene is TRBV5-1, the J gene TRBJ2-3; D gene uncertain. The CDR3 here is CASSLEDTQYF. CDR3 in DNA: TGCGCCAGCAGCTTGGAGGATACGCAGTATTTT.